This TCR beta chain was identified in a study of identical twins. TCRdb passed the 5' RACE reads through MiXCR, listing each CDR3 protein once. Of about 240,000 distinct CDR3 sequences listed, 6% to 8.5% are singletons. Study-wide findings and caveats: Out-of-frame beta chain sequences displayed weaker excess sharing between twins.

Of note for this clonotype: What it binds is unknown.

V shed 6 bases, J shed 2 bases, and the junction held 7 bases outside the gene matches. CDR1 MDHEN and CDR2 SYDVKM come from the germline V gene. The CDR3 is made up of 14 amino acids. The data also belong to a second study, concerning yellow fever vaccine responses in identical twins. From that paper: In identical twins, vaccine T cell responses appeared partly shared and partly individual.

The source of this sequence is a woman between 18 and 29 years old in good health. The sample was CD8+ T cells sorted from blood. This chain joins TRBV28 and TRBJ2-7; 7 nucleotides agree with TRBD1. The CDR3 nucleotides read TGTGCCAGCAGATCCGGGACAGCCGCCTACGAGCAGTACTTC. Its translation is CASRSGTAAYEQYF.